Presented here are 10 T cell receptor beta chains from one specimen sequenced in a study of OX40 agonist ivuxolimab in advanced cancers. Generated by immunoSEQ multiplex PCR, the TCRdb table keeps only in-frame clones and is missing some. The sample has 70,000 to 85,000 clones; about four fifths are singletons. The material sequenced was CD4+ or CD8+ T cells sorted from blood, taken in a trial of the OX40 agonist ivuxolimab. Source of these receptors: an adult with an advanced solid tumor such as melanoma, head and neck, liver or kidney cancer.

The chain joins TRBV6-1 to TRBJ1-4; weak D call: TRBD1 (5 bases). Trimming removed 2 bases from V and 5 bases from J, with 9 bases in between. The CDR3 length is 14 residues. Germline assignment: CDR1 MNHNS and CDR2 SASEGT. The CDR3 sequence: CASSERGRNEKLFF. CDR3 sequence (DNA): TGTGCCAGCAGTGAACGGGGGAGGAATGAAAAACTGTTTTTT.

This clone has more than one count but fewer than ten. J is TRBJ1-6 and V is TRBV5-1, with 7 bases identical to TRBD1. Per the germline V gene, CDR1 is SGHRS and CDR2 is YFSETQ. V shed 4 bases and J 9 bases; nucleotides not matched to a gene: 10. CDR3 length: 15 residues. This CDR3 reads CASSPDRARASPLHF. The DNA of the CDR3 is TGCGCCAGCAGCCCAGACAGGGCTAGGGCTTCACCCCTCCACTTT. The full variable domain, completed using reference TRBV5-1 and TRBJ1-6, is KAGVTQTPRYLIKTRGQQVTLSCSPISGHRSVSWYQQTPGQGLQFLFEYFSETQRNKGNFPGRFSGRQFSNSRSEMNVSTLELGDSALYLCASSPDRARASPLHFGNGTRLTVT.

This clone was recorded only once. J is TRBJ1-1 and V is TRBV10-3, with 7 bases that match TRBD1. In germline, CDR1 is ENHRY, CDR2 SYGVKD. The CDR3 spans 13 residues. After removal of 10 bases from V and 4 bases from J, the junction contained 9 bases not matched to a gene. In nucleotides, the CDR3 is TGTGCCAGCAACTTACAGGGGAGCACTGAAGCTTTCTTT. Protein product: CASNLQGSTEAFF.

V usage is TRBV14 and J usage is TRBJ1-1; D is undetermined. With 1 base removed from V and 9 bases from J, the gap between germline ends came to 9 bases. The length of the CDR3 is 12 residues. Per germline, CDR1 SGHDN and CDR2 FVKESK. The CDR3 reads CASSQVLVKAFF. CDR3 bases: TGTGCCAGCAGCCAAGTACTGGTAAAAGCTTTCTTT. Full variable domain (rest looked up from reference TRBV14 and TRBJ1-1): EAGVTQFPSHSVIEKGQTVTLRCDPISGHDNLYWYRRVMGKEIKFLLHFVKESKQDESGMPNNRFLAERTGGTYSTLKVQPAELEDSGVYFCASSQVLVKAFFGQGTRLTVV.

This clone appeared a few times. The V and J genes are TRBV4-2 and TRBJ1-5, with 7 bases identical to TRBD1. Germline-derived CDR1 and CDR2 are LGHNA and YNFKEQ. The length of the CDR3 is 14 residues. The trim removed 0 bases at V and 6 bases at J, leaving 2 bases unmatched. Written as DNA, the CDR3 is TGTGCCAGCAGCCAAGACACAGGGGCTCAGCCCCAGCATTTT. It is translated as CASSQDTGAQPQHF.

The chain carries TRBV4-2 and TRBJ1-2, with D tentatively TRBD1 (6 bases). CDR1 is LGHNA and CDR2 is YNFKEQ in the germline V gene. The CDR3 has 11 amino acids. The V end was cut by 5 bases, the J end by 13 bases, with 14 bases between. The chain's CDR3 is CASSMGGLSTF. CDR3 nucleotide sequence: TGTGCCAGCAGCATGGGGGGGCTAAGCACCTTC.

CDR3 amino acids: CASSMAGTSGSWTDTQYF. The CDR3 DNA reads as TGTGCCAGTAGTATGGCCGGGACTAGCGGGAGTTGGACAGATACGCAGTATTTT. The rearrangement uses TRBV19 and TRBJ2-3, with 14 bases matching TRBD2. V dropped 3 bases and J dropped 3; count of bases not matched to a gene: 8. Germline V gene data show CDR1 as LNHDA and CDR2 as SQIVND (reference sequence). This CDR3 contains 18 residues.

This clone has ten or more counts. V and J are TRBV5-1 and TRBJ2-3; no clear D gene. The germline V gene has CDR1 SGHRS and CDR2 YFSETQ. The CDR3 length is 13 residues. Trimming stripped 0 bases from V and 6 bases from J, with 8 bases between. This chain's CDR3 is CASSLEVLDTQYF. The CDR3 DNA reads as TGCGCCAGCAGCTTGGAGGTTCTGGATACGCAGTATTTT.

J is TRBJ1-1 and V is TRBV6-1; 9 bases align to TRBD1. J was trimmed by 5 bases and V by 10 bases; bases with no gene match: 2. The germline V gene encodes CDR1 MNHNS and CDR2 SASEGT. The CDR3 sequence is 11 residues long. This CDR3 is CATQGATEAFF. In DNA, the CDR3 is TGTGCCACACAGGGGGCGACTGAAGCTTTCTTT.

The chain carries TRBV21-1 and TRBJ2-3; the D call in the table, TRBD1, was not verified against the DNA. TRBV21-1 represents a pseudogene. CDR3 length: 17 amino acids. CDR3 sequence (DNA): TGTGCCAGCATCGTCCGGGGTAGGACAGGAGTCACAGATACGCAGTATTTT. This sequence encodes CASIVRGRTGVTDTQYF.